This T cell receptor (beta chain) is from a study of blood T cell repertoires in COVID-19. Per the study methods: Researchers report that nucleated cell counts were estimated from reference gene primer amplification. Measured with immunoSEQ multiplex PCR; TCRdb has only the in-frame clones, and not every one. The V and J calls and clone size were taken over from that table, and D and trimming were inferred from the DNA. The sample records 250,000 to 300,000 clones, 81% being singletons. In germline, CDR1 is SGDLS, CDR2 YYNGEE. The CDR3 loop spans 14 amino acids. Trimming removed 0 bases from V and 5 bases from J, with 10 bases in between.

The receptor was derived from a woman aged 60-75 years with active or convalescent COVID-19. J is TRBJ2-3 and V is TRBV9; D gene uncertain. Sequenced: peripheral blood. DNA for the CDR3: TGTGCCAGCAGCGTAGGGTATTCAGGAGATACGCAGTATTTT. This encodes CASSVGYSGDTQYF.